The 11 T cell receptor beta chains below all came from one sample that was sequenced in a study of immune evolution from preneoplasia to lung adenocarcinoma. Data came from immunoSEQ multiplex PCR; TCRdb stores just in-frame clones and leaves some out. The sample includes about 9,500 clones, around 87% seen only once; the top ten take approximately 2.3%. Sequencing input: FFPE invasive lung adenocarcinoma tissue. These receptors were taken from a person aged 70 to 80 with invasive lung adenocarcinoma.

J is TRBJ2-5 and V is TRBV29-1; tentatively, D is TRBD1 (5 bases). V was cut by 7 bases and J by 5 bases, with 20 bases left in between. The CDR3 runs 14 residues. The germline gives CDR1 SQVTM, CDR2 ANQGSEA. The CDR3 DNA reads as TGCAGCGCGGAGCCAGGGATTTTAGGGGAGACCCAGTACTTC. Translation gives CSAEPGILGETQYF.

This clone showed up just a few times. The chain links TRBV2 to TRBJ2-5, with D possibly matching TRBD2 (6 bases). Trimming took 6 bases from V and 1 from J, leaving 9 bases between them. CDR1 is SNHLY, CDR2 FYNNEI, per germline. The CDR3 has 13 amino acids. CDR3 region: CASRAGPQETQYF. CDR3 in DNA: TGTGCCAGCAGGGCGGGGCCCCAAGAGACCCAGTACTTC.

The sample holds one count of this clone. This chain connects TRBV2 to TRBJ1-2; 12 nucleotides align to TRBD1. Germline CDR1 reads SNHLY; CDR2 reads FYNNEI. The CDR3 loop spans 15 amino acids. V lost 7 bases, J lost 6 bases, and 9 bases stayed unmatched. The CDR3 region is CASNSWGQGAHGYTF. CDR3 sequence (DNA): TGTGCCAGCAATTCATGGGGACAGGGGGCTCATGGCTACACCTTC.

CDR3 residues: CASSQNKRGWETQYF. CDR3 bases: TGTGCCAGCAGCCAAAATAAGCGGGGGTGGGAGACCCAGTACTTC. The chain couples TRBV5-6 to TRBJ2-5; 8 nucleotides line up with TRBD2. V was pared by 4 bases and J by 5 bases, with 10 bases of the junction left unmatched. The germline gives CDR1 SGHDT, CDR2 YYEEEE. The CDR3 sequence is 15 residues long.

The rearrangement links TRBV6-1 to TRBJ1-5; D not resolved. From germline, CDR1 is MNHNS and CDR2 SASEGT. Trimming pared 4 bases from V and 15 bases from J, leaving 16 bases between. The CDR3 consists of 12 residues. The CDR3 is CASSGGVWGWHF. The CDR3 bases are TGTGCCAGCAGTGGGGGTGTGTGGGGTTGGCATTTT.

V and J are TRBV11-2 and TRBJ2-5, with 8 nucleotides matching TRBD1. J gave up 5 bases and V 3 bases, and 8 bases lay outside the gene matches. This CDR3 contains 15 residues. Germline V lookup: CDR1 SGHAT, CDR2 FQNNGV. Here the CDR3 reads CASSFWTGRLETQYF. CDR3 bases: TGTGCCAGCAGCTTTTGGACAGGGCGGTTGGAGACCCAGTACTTC.

The chain couples TRBV18 to TRBJ1-1; D unresolved. Germline assignment: CDR1 KGHSH and CDR2 LQKENI. Trimming left V 4 bases short and J 0 bases short, with 9 bases between. The CDR3 runs 14 residues. This CDR3 is CASSLLGVNTEAFF. DNA of the CDR3: TGTGCCAGCTCACTGCTGGGCGTGAACACTGAAGCTTTCTTT.

The chain recombines TRBV18 with TRBJ1-5; 11 bases match TRBD1. Germline lookup yields CDR1 KGHSH and CDR2 LQKENI. The CDR3 length is 15 residues. V lost 5 bases, J lost 7 bases, and 7 bases stayed unmatched. CDR3 coding DNA: TGTGCCAGCTCAGAAAGGACAGGGGGCTGGCAGCCCCAGCATTTT. It specifies CASSERTGGWQPQHF.

CDR3 protein: CAWSVRGNYGYTF. The CDR3 coding sequence is TGTGCCTGGAGTGTTAGAGGGAACTATGGCTACACCTTC. V gene TRBV30 combines with J gene TRBJ1-2; D not certain. Trimming took 0 bases from V and 2 from J, leaving 7 bases between them. The CDR3 has 13 amino acids. Germline-derived CDR1 and CDR2 are GTSNPN and SVGIG (reference sequence).

The J gene is TRBJ2-1, the V gene TRBV27; tentatively, D is TRBD2 (5 bases). Trimming shortened V by 8 bases and J by 5 bases, and 13 bases separated the two germline ends. CDR3 size: 13 residues. CDR1 is MNHEY, CDR2 SMNVEV, per germline (reference sequence). CDR3 in DNA: TGTGCCAGCGCCATAAGGCGGGACAATGAGCAGTTCTTC. Amino acid sequence: CASAIRRDNEQFF.

J is TRBJ1-1 and V is TRBV6-5; maybe TRBD1 (5 bases). V lost 0 bases to trimming and J lost 4 bases, with 12 bases between them. The CDR3 has 15 amino acids. Germline CDR1 MNHEY, CDR2 SVGAGI. The CDR3 DNA follows: TGTGCCAGCAGTTACTCGGGCCTGGGGGGCACTGAAGCTTTCTTT. As protein: CASSYSGLGGTEAFF.